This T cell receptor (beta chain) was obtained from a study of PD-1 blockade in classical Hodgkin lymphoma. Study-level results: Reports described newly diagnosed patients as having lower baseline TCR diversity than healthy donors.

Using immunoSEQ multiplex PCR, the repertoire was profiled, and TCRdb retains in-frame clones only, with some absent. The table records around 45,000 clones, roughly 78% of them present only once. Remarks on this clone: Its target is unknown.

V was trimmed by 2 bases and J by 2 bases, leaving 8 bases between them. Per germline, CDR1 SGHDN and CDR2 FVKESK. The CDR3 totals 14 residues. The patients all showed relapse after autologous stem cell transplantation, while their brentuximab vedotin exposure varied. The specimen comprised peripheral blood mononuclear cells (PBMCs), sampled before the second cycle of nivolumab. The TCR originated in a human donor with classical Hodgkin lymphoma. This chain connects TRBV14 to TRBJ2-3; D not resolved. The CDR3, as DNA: TGTGCCAGCAGCCAAAACGTTTACACAGATACGCAGTATTTT. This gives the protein CASSQNVYTDTQYF.